This TCR beta chain originates from a study of cytomegalovirus exposure and HLA in healthy donors. General study results and limits: Three chains linked to CMV were shown in vitro to be specific for CMV antigens. Researchers catalogued approximately 170 TCR beta chains as cytomegalovirus-associated.

Separate from the approximately 700-subject first cohort was the approximately 120-subject validation cohort, to which the donors belonged. The assay was immunoSEQ multiplex PCR, and TCRdb's table has in-frame clones only and misses some. The sample comprises some 150,000 clones, roughly 91% of which are singletons, and about 2.7% rests with the top ten. The CDR3 has 14 residues. Per the germline V gene, CDR1 is MNHEY and CDR2 is SMNVEV (reference sequence). Trimming pared 4 bases from V and 6 bases from J, leaving 16 bases between. Remarks on this clone: Its antigen is unidentified.

This TCR was sampled from a man between 18 and 35 years old in good health and CMV-seronegative. What was sequenced was PBMCs. V is TRBV27 and J is TRBJ2-7, with a possible D match to TRBD1 (6 bases). The CDR3 DNA is TGTGCCAGCAGTTCGACAGGACCCCATTCCGAGCAGTACGTC. Encoded protein: CASSSTGPHSEQYV.